Listed below are T cell receptor beta chains from one sample, sequenced in a study of identical twins. TCRdb reanalysed the 5' RACE reads using MiXCR and keeps one entry per CDR3 protein. The data contain hundreds of thousands of distinct CDR3 sequences, about a fifth of them singletons. The data also belong to a second study, concerning yellow fever vaccine responses in identical twins.

Sequencing used CD4+ T cells sorted from blood. Receptor source: a woman aged 18-35 years in good health. Each CDR3 is given with its conserved first and last residue. Fields, in order: J gene, D gene, V gene, clone size, CDR3 protein, CDR3 DNA. D genes are given only for firm matches. Only part of the rows carry a size: once, few, many, or a class if the clone is expanded.

j_gene: TRBJ2-2; d_gene: TRBD2; v_gene: TRBV7-8; abundance: NA; CDR3aa: CASSLKRLAGRTGELFF; CDR3nt: TGTGCCAGCAGCCTCAAGAGACTAGCGGGACGCACCGGGGAGCTGTTTTTT
j_gene: TRBJ2-1; d_gene: TRBD2; v_gene: TRBV28; abundance: NA; CDR3aa: CASSHQRGLLNEQFF; CDR3nt: TGTGCCAGCAGTCACCAGCGGGGTCTTCTCAATGAGCAGTTCTTC
j_gene: TRBJ2-5; d_gene: TRBD1; v_gene: TRBV20-1; abundance: NA; CDR3aa: CSARGDSTWETQYF; CDR3nt: TGCAGTGCTAGAGGGGACAGTACGTGGGAGACCCAGTACTTC
j_gene: TRBJ2-1; d_gene: NA; v_gene: TRBV29-1; abundance: NA; CDR3aa: CSVLREWGEQFF; CDR3nt: TGCAGCGTTCTTCGGGAGTGGGGTGAGCAGTTCTTC
j_gene: TRBJ2-7; d_gene: NA; v_gene: TRBV7-9; abundance: NA; CDR3aa: CASSLNVGTYEQYF; CDR3nt: TGTGCCAGCAGCTTAAATGTGGGAACCTACGAGCAGTACTTC
j_gene: TRBJ2-3; d_gene: TRBD2; v_gene: TRBV7-2; abundance: once; CDR3aa: CASSPGTSGRNTQYF; CDR3nt: TGTGCCAGCAGCCCCGGGACTAGCGGGAGAAATACGCAGTATTTT
j_gene: TRBJ2-7; d_gene: TRBD2; v_gene: TRBV7-6; abundance: NA; CDR3aa: CAVGSGGTYEQYF; CDR3nt: TGTGCCGTCGGGAGCGGGGGGACCTACGAGCAGTACTTC
j_gene: TRBJ1-1; d_gene: NA; v_gene: TRBV3-1; abundance: few; CDR3aa: CASSQARTEAFF; CDR3nt: TGTGCCAGCAGCCAAGCCCGTACTGAAGCTTTCTTT
j_gene: TRBJ1-2; d_gene: NA; v_gene: TRBV3-1; abundance: few; CDR3aa: CASSQDPQWQGYTF; CDR3nt: TGTGCCAGCAGCCAAGACCCCCAATGGCAAGGCTACACCTTC
j_gene: TRBJ1-4; d_gene: TRBD1; v_gene: TRBV12-3/TRBV12-4; abundance: NA; CDR3aa: CASSRDSRATNEKLFF; CDR3nt: TGTGCCAGCAGCAGGGACAGCCGAGCAACTAATGAAAAACTGTTTTTT
j_gene: TRBJ2-1; d_gene: TRBD2; v_gene: TRBV24-1; abundance: NA; CDR3aa: CATSESGLASSYNEQFF; CDR3nt: TGTGCCACCAGTGAGTCGGGACTAGCGAGCTCCTACAATGAGCAGTTCTTC
j_gene: TRBJ2-3; d_gene: NA; v_gene: TRBV12-3/TRBV12-4; abundance: many; CDR3aa: CASSPTGLTDTQYF; CDR3nt: TGTGCCAGCAGTCCCACAGGGTTGACAGATACGCAGTATTTT
j_gene: TRBJ2-1; d_gene: TRBD2; v_gene: TRBV24-1; abundance: many; CDR3aa: CATSEIGPATSRNEQFF; CDR3nt: TGTGCCACCAGTGAAATCGGGCCCGCGACTAGCAGAAATGAGCAGTTCTTC
j_gene: TRBJ2-2; d_gene: TRBD1; v_gene: TRBV27; abundance: few; CDR3aa: CASRTGGATTGELFF; CDR3nt: TGTGCCAGCAGAACAGGGGGCGCGACCACCGGGGAGCTGTTTTTT
j_gene: TRBJ2-1; d_gene: NA; v_gene: TRBV2; abundance: NA; CDR3aa: CASRGGWSSYNEQFF; CDR3nt: TGTGCCAGCAGGGGCGGGTGGAGCTCCTACAATGAGCAGTTCTTC
j_gene: TRBJ1-1; d_gene: NA; v_gene: TRBV11-1; abundance: few; CDR3aa: CASSLGQGLGQVGTEAFF; CDR3nt: TGTGCCAGCAGCTTGGGGCAGGGATTAGGCCAAGTTGGCACTGAAGCTTTCTTT
j_gene: TRBJ1-1; d_gene: NA; v_gene: TRBV5-1; abundance: NA; CDR3aa: CASSLVATPSTEAFF; CDR3nt: TGCGCCAGCAGCTTGGTGGCGACACCGTCCACTGAAGCTTTCTTT